Listed below are T cell receptor beta chains from one sample, sequenced in a study of glioma-infiltrating T cells after dendritic cell vaccination. Assay: immunoSEQ multiplex PCR; the TCRdb copy retains only in-frame clones and omits some. The table has tens of thousands of clones, roughly four fifths seen once. The starting material was blood, obtained after dendritic cell vaccination. These receptors all stem from a human donor with glioblastoma. CDR3s include the opening cysteine and the closing phenylalanine or tryptophan. A D gene is named only where the DNA matches it firmly. Rows may omit the clone size; those that give it use once, few, many or a size class.

cdr3_aa,cdr3_nt,v_call,j_call,d_call,clone_size
CASSSGQGAYEQYF,TGCGCCAGCAGCTCGGGACAGGGGGCTTACGAGCAGTACTTC,TRBV5-1,TRBJ2-7,TRBD1,.
CASSQAGQGARSSYEQYF,TGTGCCAGCAGCCAGGCGGGACAGGGGGCAAGGAGCTCCTACGAGCAGTACTTC,TRBV7-9,TRBJ2-7,TRBD1,.
CASSLERAETQYF,TGTGCCAGCAGCTTAGAGCGAGCAGAGACCCAGTACTTC,TRBV7-3,TRBJ2-5,.,few
CASSYSGGDYQETQYF,TGTGCCAGCAGTTATTCTGGCGGGGACTACCAAGAGACCCAGTACTTC,TRBV6-5,TRBJ2-5,.,.
CASSLRGSLAEQYF,TGTGCCAGTAGTCTCCGGGGGTCCCTGGCCGAGCAGTACTTC,TRBV19,TRBJ2-7,.,once
CASSSSKSWGIYNSPLHF,TGTGCCAGCAGTTCCAGTAAAAGTTGGGGCATCTATAATTCACCCCTCCACTTT,TRBV27,TRBJ1-6,.,.
CASSPPLLGVDYGYTF,TGTGCCAGCTCACCACCTCTGTTAGGGGTCGACTATGGCTACACCTTC,TRBV18,TRBJ1-2,.,.
CASSPRDSFTEAFF,TGTGCCAGCAGTCCGAGGGACAGTTTCACTGAAGCTTTCTTT,TRBV6-1,TRBJ1-1,TRBD1,.
CASSLGQLGGELFF,TGTGCCAGCAGCCTGGGACAACTCGGAGGGGAGCTGTTTTTT,TRBV7-3,TRBJ2-2,.,.
CASSSRTEETQYF,TGTGCCAGCAGTAGCCGGACAGAAGAGACCCAGTACTTC,TRBV6-5,TRBJ2-5,.,.
CASSLGWSGGPLEQFF,TGCGCCAGCAGCTTAGGTTGGAGCGGGGGGCCGCTGGAGCAGTTCTTC,TRBV5-1,TRBJ2-1,TRBD2,.
CASSVGTGVGGTEAFF,TGTGCCAGCAGCGTAGGGACAGGGGTGGGGGGAACTGAAGCTTTCTTT,TRBV9,TRBJ1-1,TRBD1,once
CAWSEQSYTEAFF,TGTGCCTGGAGTGAACAGTCTTACACTGAAGCTTTCTTT,TRBV30,TRBJ1-1,.,once
CASSYLRTDTQYF,TGTGCCAGCAGTTACTTGAGGACAGATACGCAGTATTTT,TRBV6-5,TRBJ2-3,.,few
CASSYSNRDYGYTF,TGTGCCAGCAGTTACTCGAACAGGGATTATGGCTACACCTTC,TRBV6-5,TRBJ1-2,.,.
CASSLSGQPQHF,TGTGCCAGCAGCTTGTCGGGTCAGCCCCAGCATTTT,TRBV5-8,TRBJ1-5,.,.
CASSISGGNIQYF,TGTGCCAGTAGTATCTCGGGGGGAAACATTCAGTACTTC,TRBV19,TRBJ2-4,TRBD2,few
CASSWVDSPEQFF,TGTGCCAGCAGCTGGGTGGACAGCCCTGAGCAGTTCTTC,TRBV5-6,TRBJ2-1,.,.
CASSGTGGNQPQHF,TGTGCCAGCAGTGGGACAGGTGGAAATCAGCCCCAGCATTTT,TRBV2,TRBJ1-5,TRBD1,.
CASSRNSGVTDTQYF,TGTGCCAGCAGTCGTAATAGCGGGGTCACAGATACGCAGTATTTT,TRBV27,TRBJ2-3,TRBD2,.
CATSYDGINSPLHF,TGTGCCACTTCGTACGACGGGATTAATTCACCCCTCCACTTT,TRBV6-5,TRBJ1-6,.,.
CASSSGVDGNTIYF,TGTGCCAGCAGTTCAGGGGTAGACGGAAACACCATATATTTT,TRBV28,TRBJ1-3,.,.
CASSVSQENYGYTF,TGTGCCAGCAGCGTAAGTCAGGAAAACTATGGCTACACCTTC,TRBV9,TRBJ1-2,.,.
CASSLSGLQYNEQFF,TGTGCCAGTAGTTTATCGGGACTACAATACAATGAGCAGTTCTTC,TRBV19,TRBJ2-1,TRBD2,few
CASSSTGGSYSGNTIYF,TGTGCCAGCAGCTCGACAGGGGGATCGTACTCTGGAAACACCATATATTTT,TRBV7-2,TRBJ1-3,TRBD1,.
CASSLVQGIQETQYF,TGTGCCAGCAGCTTGGTACAGGGGATCCAAGAGACCCAGTACTTC,TRBV5-6,TRBJ2-5,TRBD1,.
CASSGGTDGNTIYF,TGTGCCAGCAGCGGAGGGACAGACGGAAACACCATATATTTT,TRBV7-2,TRBJ1-3,TRBD1,.
CASSQRTGTAVTPLHF,TGTGCCAGCAGCCAACGCACCGGGACAGCCGTGACACCCCTCCACTTT,TRBV4-2,TRBJ1-6,TRBD1,once
CASSVGPENTEAFF,TGTGCCAGCAGCGTGGGGCCAGAGAACACTGAAGCTTTCTTT,TRBV9,TRBJ1-1,.,.
CASSLAGHQTGANVLTF,TGTGCCAGCAGCTTGGCGGGACATCAGACTGGGGCCAACGTCCTGACTTTC,TRBV5-4,TRBJ2-6,.,few
CASSPGNEQFF,TGTGCCAGCAGCCCCGGGAATGAGCAGTTCTTC,TRBV6-5,TRBJ2-1,.,.
CASSLNKDRVNTEAFF,TGCGCCAGCAGCTTGAACAAGGACAGGGTAAACACTGAAGCTTTCTTT,TRBV5-1,TRBJ1-1,TRBD1,.
CASSEYASVKETQYF,TGTGCCAGCAGTGAATACGCTAGCGTAAAAGAGACCCAGTACTTC,TRBV2,TRBJ2-5,.,.
CASIGQLRETQYF,TGTGCCAGCATTGGGCAACTTCGGGAGACCCAGTACTTC,TRBV2,TRBJ2-5,.,.
CASRGGQGYYGYTF,TGTGCCAGCAGGGGTGGACAGGGCTACTATGGCTACACCTTC,TRBV2,TRBJ1-2,TRBD1,.
CASSQVTGKYKNPEAFF,TGCGCCAGCAGCCAAGTAACAGGGAAATATAAGAACCCTGAAGCTTTCTTT,TRBV4-1,TRBJ1-1,.,.
CASSELATEDTQYF,TGTGCCAGCAGTGAATTAGCAACGGAAGATACGCAGTATTTT,TRBV25-1,TRBJ2-3,.,.